The subject of this entry is one T cell receptor beta chain. The method was immunoSEQ multiplex PCR; TCRdb's version includes in-frame clones alone and lacks a portion of them. The data contain fewer than 150,000 clones, approximately 93% of them seen just once; the ten biggest clones take up 7.8%. This sample was included in a study of control samples from healthy donors and cancer patients. Per germline, CDR1 MNHEY and CDR2 SVGAGI. V lost 2 bases and J lost 4, with 7 bases in between. The CDR3 length is 13 residues. This chain joins TRBV6-5 and TRBJ2-3; no clear D gene. The origin of this receptor is a woman aged 18-35 years in good health. Sequences were obtained from blood. The CDR3 nucleotides read TGTGCCAGCAGTTACACTGGTTCAGATACGCAGTATTTT. Its protein product is CASSYTGSDTQYF.